A selection of T cell receptor beta chains follows, all from one sample in a study of blood T cell repertoires in COVID-19. The data were produced by immunoSEQ multiplex PCR, yet TCRdb's version contains in-frame clones alone and is incomplete. The sample gives 100,000 to 120,000 clones, about 75% of which show up once; less than 20% is in the top ten. Sequences were obtained from peripheral blood. These receptors all stem from a woman aged 65 to 85 with acute or convalescent COVID-19. Both conserved end residues are part of each CDR3. The order of the fields is D gene, V gene, clone size, J gene, CDR3 DNA, CDR3 protein. D genes are given only for firm matches. Only part of the rows carry a size: once, few, many, or a class if the clone is expanded.

d_call: TRBD1; v_call: TRBV14; clone_size: once; j_call: TRBJ2-5; cdr3_nt: TGTGCCAGCGCCCAGACAGGGAAAACGTACCAAGAGACCCAGTACTTC; cdr3_aa: CASAQTGKTYQETQYF
d_call: TRBD1; v_call: TRBV5-4; clone_size: -; j_call: TRBJ2-5; cdr3_nt: TGTGCCAGCAGCCTGGGACAGCAAGAGACCCAGTACTTC; cdr3_aa: CASSLGQQETQYF
d_call: TRBD2; v_call: TRBV5-1; clone_size: -; j_call: TRBJ2-1; cdr3_nt: TGCGCCAGCAGCTTGGATCCTAGCGGGGTCCCGGTCAATGAGCAGTTCTTC; cdr3_aa: CASSLDPSGVPVNEQFF
d_call: -; v_call: TRBV6-5; clone_size: -; j_call: TRBJ1-2; cdr3_nt: TGTGCCAGCGCCCCACAGGTCACCCCACTCTATGGCTACACCTTC; cdr3_aa: CASAPQVTPLYGYTF
d_call: -; v_call: TRBV6-9; clone_size: -; j_call: TRBJ1-2; cdr3_nt: TGTCCCAGCAGTTATTCGGCAGCTAACTATGGCTACACCTTC; cdr3_aa: CPSSYSAANYGYTF
d_call: TRBD1; v_call: TRBV5-1; clone_size: -; j_call: TRBJ2-5; cdr3_nt: TGCGCCAGCAGCTTTTCCGGGACAGGGGGCGGGGAGACCCAGTACTTC; cdr3_aa: CASSFSGTGGGETQYF
d_call: -; v_call: TRBV27; clone_size: -; j_call: TRBJ2-2; cdr3_nt: TGTGCCAGCAGTCCATTCGGGAATTTGGTCTTCGGGGAGCTGTTTTTT; cdr3_aa: CASSPFGNLVFGELFF
d_call: TRBD1; v_call: TRBV6-6; clone_size: -; j_call: TRBJ2-7; cdr3_nt: TGTGCCAGCAGCCAGACAGGGGATATCTTCTACGAGCAGTACTTC; cdr3_aa: CASSQTGDIFYEQYF
d_call: -; v_call: TRBV4-2; clone_size: few; j_call: TRBJ2-2; cdr3_nt: TGTGCCAGCAGCCAAGAGACAGGTTCGCTCCGGGAGCTGTTTTTT; cdr3_aa: CASSQETGSLRELFF
d_call: TRBD1; v_call: TRBV20-1; clone_size: -; j_call: TRBJ1-3; cdr3_nt: TGCAGTGCTAGTAACGGCAGGGGGCTAGGGAACACCATATATTTT; cdr3_aa: CSASNGRGLGNTIYF
d_call: -; v_call: TRBV10-2; clone_size: -; j_call: TRBJ1-5; cdr3_nt: TGCGCCAGCAGCTACAGTAGCAATCAGCCCCAGCATTTT; cdr3_aa: CASSYSSNQPQHF
d_call: -; v_call: TRBV5-1; clone_size: -; j_call: TRBJ2-4; cdr3_nt: TGCGCCAGCAGCCCCCAGGCCCGAGGGAACATTCAGTACTTC; cdr3_aa: CASSPQARGNIQYF
d_call: TRBD2; v_call: TRBV24-1; clone_size: -; j_call: TRBJ2-1; cdr3_nt: TGTGCCACCAGTGAACCCCCCCGGGGGGTATACAATGAGCAGTTCTTC; cdr3_aa: CATSEPPRGVYNEQFF
d_call: TRBD1; v_call: TRBV5-1; clone_size: -; j_call: TRBJ2-2; cdr3_nt: TGCGCCAGCAGCAATTTCCAGGGGGTTTGGAACACCGGGGAGCTGTTTTTT; cdr3_aa: CASSNFQGVWNTGELFF
d_call: -; v_call: TRBV30; clone_size: -; j_call: TRBJ2-1; cdr3_nt: TGTGCCTGGAGTGTACTCGGTCAGGGGGGAAATGAGCAGTTCTTC; cdr3_aa: CAWSVLGQGGNEQFF
d_call: -; v_call: TRBV5-8; clone_size: few; j_call: TRBJ1-2; cdr3_nt: TGTGCCAGCAGCAGGTCCATGAGGAACTATGGCTACACCTTC; cdr3_aa: CASSRSMRNYGYTF
d_call: -; v_call: TRBV7-9; clone_size: -; j_call: TRBJ1-1; cdr3_nt: TGTGCCACCCTAAGACAGTATGAAGCTTTCTTT; cdr3_aa: CATLRQYEAFF
d_call: TRBD2; v_call: TRBV7-2; clone_size: -; j_call: TRBJ2-7; cdr3_nt: TGTGCCAGCAGCTTCAGGACCGGGGGGGCGTCTCGCTCCTACGAGCAGTACTTC; cdr3_aa: CASSFRTGGASRSYEQYF
d_call: -; v_call: TRBV2; clone_size: few; j_call: TRBJ1-1; cdr3_nt: TGTGCCAGCAGTGAAACGGGGTCGAAAGCTTTCTTT; cdr3_aa: CASSETGSKAFF
d_call: -; v_call: TRBV19; clone_size: -; j_call: TRBJ1-5; cdr3_nt: TGTGCCAGTATAGCCCTCGGCCGAGGTCTTTGGGGCAATCAGCCCCAGCATTTT; cdr3_aa: CASIALGRGLWGNQPQHF
d_call: -; v_call: TRBV25-1; clone_size: -; j_call: TRBJ2-7; cdr3_nt: TGTGCCAGCAGTGTTCAGGGGTCCTACGAGCAGTACTTC; cdr3_aa: CASSVQGSYEQYF
d_call: TRBD2; v_call: TRBV6-6; clone_size: many; j_call: TRBJ2-5; cdr3_nt: TGTGCCAGCAGTCCCCCGGAGCGGGGGGAGACCCAGTACTTC; cdr3_aa: CASSPPERGETQYF
d_call: TRBD2; v_call: TRBV27; clone_size: -; j_call: TRBJ2-1; cdr3_nt: TGTGCCAGCAGTTTGGGACTAGCGGGGGGCGATGAGCAGTTCTTC; cdr3_aa: CASSLGLAGGDEQFF
d_call: TRBD1; v_call: TRBV6-5; clone_size: -; j_call: TRBJ1-1; cdr3_nt: TGTGCCAGCAGGGGGAGCAGGGGGCAATTGGTGGAAGCTTTCTTT; cdr3_aa: CASRGSRGQLVEAFF
d_call: -; v_call: TRBV9; clone_size: -; j_call: TRBJ2-3; cdr3_nt: TGTGCCAGCAGCCTTGGACTAAACTCAGATACGCAGTATTTT; cdr3_aa: CASSLGLNSDTQYF
d_call: -; v_call: TRBV5-1; clone_size: -; j_call: TRBJ1-4; cdr3_nt: TGCGCCAGCAGCGGGCCTAATCCGGGGGAAAAACTGTTTTTT; cdr3_aa: CASSGPNPGEKLFF
d_call: -; v_call: TRBV6-5; clone_size: -; j_call: TRBJ2-1; cdr3_nt: TGTGCCAGCAGTTACTCTTTCGCATCAGGTAATGAGCAGTTCTTC; cdr3_aa: CASSYSFASGNEQFF
d_call: -; v_call: TRBV19; clone_size: -; j_call: TRBJ2-1; cdr3_nt: TGTGCCAGTAGCCCCGTTAGTCTCAATGAGCAGTTCTTC; cdr3_aa: CASSPVSLNEQFF
d_call: TRBD1; v_call: TRBV9; clone_size: few; j_call: TRBJ2-7; cdr3_nt: TGTGCCAGCAGCGTGTGGACAGGGGAAGGGGAGCAGTACTTC; cdr3_aa: CASSVWTGEGEQYF
d_call: -; v_call: TRBV12-3/TRBV12-4; clone_size: -; j_call: TRBJ2-3; cdr3_nt: TGTGCCAGCAGTCTACAGGGTTTCGATACGCAGTATTTT; cdr3_aa: CASSLQGFDTQYF
d_call: -; v_call: TRBV6-2/TRBV6-3; clone_size: once; j_call: TRBJ2-1; cdr3_nt: TGTGCCAGCAGTTACGTCGCGCTTCCGAACGAGCAGTTCTTC; cdr3_aa: CASSYVALPNEQFF
d_call: TRBD1; v_call: TRBV6-5; clone_size: -; j_call: TRBJ1-6; cdr3_nt: TGTGCCAGCAGTAATCCCGGGACAGATAATTCACCCCTCCACTTT; cdr3_aa: CASSNPGTDNSPLHF